This is a list of T cell receptor beta chains from one sample in a study of blood T cell repertoires in COVID-19. Profiled with immunoSEQ multiplex PCR; TCRdb holds only in-frame clones, not every one. The repertoire holds a few hundred thousand clones, with 75% to 90% as singletons. The sequencing sample was made of PBMCs or T cells enriched from blood (not recorded which). Receptors were obtained from a woman in her forties who had recovered from COVID-19. CDR3s include the opening cysteine and the closing phenylalanine or tryptophan. The D gene is left open where the match is weak. The listing skips clone size in some rows; elsewhere it reads once, few, many or a size class.

D: -; V: TRBV18; size: -; J: TRBJ2-7; CDR3: CASSGTLYEQYF; DNA: TGTGCCAGCTCAGGGACACTTTACGAGCAGTACTTC
D: TRBD1; V: TRBV13; size: -; J: TRBJ2-7; CDR3: CASSVQGVGEQYF; DNA: TGTGCCAGCAGTGTCCAGGGGGTCGGCGAGCAGTACTTC
D: -; V: TRBV7-2; size: -; J: TRBJ1-4; CDR3: CASSAQTGANEKLFF; DNA: TGTGCCAGCAGCGCCCAGACAGGAGCTAATGAAAAACTGTTTTTT
D: TRBD1; V: TRBV28; size: -; J: TRBJ1-2; CDR3: CASSLGGDREAYGYTF; DNA: TGTGCCAGCAGTTTAGGGGGGGACAGGGAGGCCTATGGCTACACCTTC
D: TRBD2; V: TRBV27; size: -; J: TRBJ2-7; CDR3: CASKKAAGAPDEQYF; DNA: TGTGCCAGTAAAAAAGCGGCGGGAGCCCCGGACGAGCAGTACTTC
D: -; V: TRBV7-2; size: -; J: TRBJ1-2; CDR3: CASSLAGQHLRGYTF; DNA: TGTGCCAGCAGCTTAGCAGGACAGCATCTTAGAGGCTACACCTTC
D: -; V: TRBV7-3; size: -; J: TRBJ2-5; CDR3: CASSLGPQETQYF; DNA: TGTGCCAGCAGCTTAGGGCCTCAAGAGACCCAGTACTTC
D: TRBD1; V: TRBV18; size: -; J: TRBJ1-4; CDR3: CASSPTGGNEKLFF; DNA: TGTGCCAGCTCGCCGACAGGGGGAAATGAAAAACTGTTTTTT
D: -; V: TRBV10-1; size: -; J: TRBJ2-5; CDR3: CASSESLELEGTQYF; DNA: TGCGCCAGCAGTGAGTCCTTGGAATTAGAGGGGACCCAGTACTTC
D: TRBD1; V: TRBV9; size: -; J: TRBJ2-1; CDR3: CASSGQGESYNEQFF; DNA: TGTGCCAGCAGCGGACAGGGAGAAAGCTACAATGAGCAGTTCTTC
D: -; V: TRBV12-3/TRBV12-4; size: -; J: TRBJ1-5; CDR3: CASSLIPGQPQHF; DNA: TGTGCCAGCAGTTTAATACCGGGTCAGCCCCAGCATTTT
D: -; V: TRBV29-1; size: few; J: TRBJ1-2; CDR3: CSVWADGDYGYTF; DNA: TGCAGCGTTTGGGCGGACGGGGACTATGGCTACACCTTC
D: TRBD1; V: TRBV5-4; size: -; J: TRBJ2-3; CDR3: CASSDGQGYADTQYF; DNA: TGTGCCAGCAGCGACGGACAGGGGTACGCAGATACGCAGTATTTT
D: TRBD1; V: TRBV7-3; size: -; J: TRBJ1-2; CDR3: CASSPAQGAPILNYGYTF; DNA: TGTGCCAGCAGCCCCGCTCAGGGGGCGCCTATTTTGAACTATGGCTACACCTTC
D: TRBD1; V: TRBV7-6; size: once; J: TRBJ2-2; CDR3: CASSYWTGGTGELFF; DNA: TGTGCCAGCAGCTACTGGACAGGGGGCACCGGGGAGCTGTTTTTT
D: TRBD1; V: TRBV18; size: -; J: TRBJ1-5; CDR3: CASSPPGDRGGQPQHF; DNA: TGTGCCAGCTCACCACCGGGGGACAGGGGCGGCCAGCCCCAGCATTTT
D: TRBD1; V: TRBV6-5; size: -; J: TRBJ1-5; CDR3: CASRAGTGHNQPQHF; DNA: TGTGCCAGCAGGGCAGGGACAGGTCATAATCAGCCCCAGCATTTT
D: TRBD2; V: TRBV19; size: once; J: TRBJ2-3; CDR3: CASSNQAGATDTQYF; DNA: TGTGCCAGTAGTAACCAAGCGGGAGCCACAGATACGCAGTATTTT
D: -; V: TRBV7-2; size: -; J: TRBJ1-2; CDR3: CASRRTAELYYGYTF; DNA: TGTGCCAGCAGACGGACAGCCGAATTATACTATGGCTACACCTTC
D: TRBD1; V: TRBV7-6; size: -; J: TRBJ1-1; CDR3: CASGQGAAEAFF; DNA: TGTGCCAGCGGACAGGGGGCGGCTGAAGCTTTCTTT
D: TRBD2; V: TRBV7-2; size: -; J: TRBJ2-7; CDR3: CASSSGLAGLYEQYF; DNA: TGTGCCAGCAGCTCTGGACTAGCGGGACTCTACGAGCAGTACTTC
D: -; V: TRBV27; size: -; J: TRBJ2-7; CDR3: CASSLGGTYEQYF; DNA: TGTGCCAGCAGTTTAGGGGGGACCTACGAGCAGTACTTC
D: -; V: TRBV28; size: -; J: TRBJ1-1; CDR3: CASSFLGSEAFF; DNA: TGTGCCAGCAGTTTTTTGGGGAGTGAAGCTTTCTTT
D: -; V: TRBV28; size: -; J: TRBJ2-7; CDR3: CASSPVGAYEQYF; DNA: TGTGCCAGCAGCCCAGTAGGGGCCTACGAGCAGTACTTC
D: -; V: TRBV28; size: -; J: TRBJ1-2; CDR3: CASSLRGFRYGYTF; DNA: TGTGCCAGCAGTTTGCGGGGGTTTCGCTATGGCTACACCTTC
D: -; V: TRBV4-1; size: -; J: TRBJ1-2; CDR3: CASSQDREENYGYTF; DNA: TGCGCCAGCAGCCAAGATCGGGAAGAAAACTATGGCTACACCTTC